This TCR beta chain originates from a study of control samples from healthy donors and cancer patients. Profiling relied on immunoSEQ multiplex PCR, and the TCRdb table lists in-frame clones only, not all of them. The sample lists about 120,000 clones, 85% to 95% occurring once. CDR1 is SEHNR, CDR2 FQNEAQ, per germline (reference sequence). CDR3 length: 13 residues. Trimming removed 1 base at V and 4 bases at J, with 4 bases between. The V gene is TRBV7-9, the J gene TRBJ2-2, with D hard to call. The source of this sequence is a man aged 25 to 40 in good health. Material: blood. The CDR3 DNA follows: TGTGCCAGCAGCTTAGAGGGCACCGGGGAGCTGTTTTTT. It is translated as CASSLEGTGELFF.